The text below deals with one T cell receptor beta chain. This sample stems from a study of PD-L1 blockade in urothelial cancer. Study information: T cell content in blood samples showed a median of approximately 140,000.

Generated by immunoSEQ multiplex PCR, the TCRdb table keeps only in-frame clones and is missing some. The sample lists 20,000 to 25,000 clones; 70% to 90% were seen once. Trimming removed 6 bases from V and 0 bases from J, with 9 bases in between. There are 13 residues in the CDR3. Germline V gene lookup returns CDR1 MNHNY and CDR2 SVGAGI (reference sequence). This sequence originates from a man between 45 and 60 years old with urothelial cancer. This specimen consisted of PBMCs, obtained around atezolizumab (anti-PD-L1) treatment. The chain employs TRBV6-6 and TRBJ2-7; possibly TRBD1 for D (5 bases). The CDR3 sequence: CASRHRSSYEQYF. The DNA of the CDR3 is TGTGCCAGCAGGCACAGGAGCTCCTACGAGCAGTACTTC.